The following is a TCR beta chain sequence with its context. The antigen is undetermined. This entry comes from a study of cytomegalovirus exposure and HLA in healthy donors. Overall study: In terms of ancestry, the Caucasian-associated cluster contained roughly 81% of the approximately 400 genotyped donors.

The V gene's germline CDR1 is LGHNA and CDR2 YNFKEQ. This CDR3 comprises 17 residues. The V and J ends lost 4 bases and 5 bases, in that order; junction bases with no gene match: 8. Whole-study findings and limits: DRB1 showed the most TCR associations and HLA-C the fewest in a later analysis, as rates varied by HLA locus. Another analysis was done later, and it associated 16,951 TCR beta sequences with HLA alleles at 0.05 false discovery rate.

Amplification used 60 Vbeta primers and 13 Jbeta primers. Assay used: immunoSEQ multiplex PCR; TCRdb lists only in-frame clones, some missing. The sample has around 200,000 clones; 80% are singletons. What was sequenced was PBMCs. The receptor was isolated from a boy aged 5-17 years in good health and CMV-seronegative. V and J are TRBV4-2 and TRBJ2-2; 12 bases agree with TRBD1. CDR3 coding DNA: TGTGCCAGCAGCCTAGGGACAGGGGGCGGAGGAACCGGGGAGCTGTTTTTT. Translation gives CASSLGTGGGGTGELFF.